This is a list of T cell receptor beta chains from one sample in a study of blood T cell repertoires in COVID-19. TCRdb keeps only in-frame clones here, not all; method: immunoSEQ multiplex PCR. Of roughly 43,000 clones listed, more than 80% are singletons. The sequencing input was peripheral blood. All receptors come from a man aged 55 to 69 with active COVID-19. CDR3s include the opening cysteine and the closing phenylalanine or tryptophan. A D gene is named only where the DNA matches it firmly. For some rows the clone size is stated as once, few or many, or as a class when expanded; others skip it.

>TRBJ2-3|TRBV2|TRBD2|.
CASSGGLGADTQYF
TGTGCCAGCAGTGGTGGACTAGGAGCAGATACGCAGTATTTT
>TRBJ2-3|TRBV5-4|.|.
CASSDRKDSTDTQYF
TGTGCCAGCAGCGATAGGAAGGACTCGACAGATACGCAGTATTTT
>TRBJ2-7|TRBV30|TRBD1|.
CAWSDTGQGNF
TGTGCCTGGAGTGATACGGGACAGGGTAACTTC
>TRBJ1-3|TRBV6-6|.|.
CASALNRGSGNTIYF
TGTGCCAGCGCCCTAAATCGGGGGTCCGGAAACACCATATATTTT
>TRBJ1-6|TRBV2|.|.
CASSEDGGMGYSPLHF
TGTGCCAGCAGTGAAGATGGGGGGATGGGTTATTCACCCCTCCACTTT
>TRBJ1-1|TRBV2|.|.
CASSEYKGADTEAFF
TGTGCCAGCAGTGAATACAAGGGAGCGGACACTGAAGCTTTCTTT
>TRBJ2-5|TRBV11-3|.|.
CASSPTGNPLETQYF
TGTGCCAGCAGCCCAACAGGGAACCCCCTAGAGACCCAGTACTTC
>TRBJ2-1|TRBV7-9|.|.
CASSYGINEQFF
TGTGCCAGCAGCTACGGGATTAATGAGCAGTTCTTC
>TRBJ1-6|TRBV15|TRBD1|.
CATSRETGVNSPLHF
TGTGCCACCAGCAGAGAAACAGGGGTTAACTCACCCCTCCACTTT
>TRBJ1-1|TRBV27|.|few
CASSGTGTTEAFF
TGTGCCAGCAGTGGAACAGGTACAACTGAAGCTTTCTTT
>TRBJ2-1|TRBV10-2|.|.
CASSGLSGGTSYNEQFF
TGCGCCAGCAGTGGTTTGTCTGGAGGGACTTCCTACAATGAGCAGTTCTTC
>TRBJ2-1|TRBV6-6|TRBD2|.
CASRPGLAGVNEQFF
TGTGCCAGCAGGCCGGGACTAGCGGGAGTCAATGAGCAGTTCTTC
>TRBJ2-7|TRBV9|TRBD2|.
CASSPAGGNYEQYF
TGTGCCAGCAGCCCAGCGGGAGGGAACTACGAGCAGTACTTC
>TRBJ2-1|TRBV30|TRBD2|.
CAWKGSGINEQFF
TGTGCCTGGAAGGGTAGCGGGATTAATGAGCAGTTCTTC
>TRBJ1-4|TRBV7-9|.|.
CASSPAREQEKLFF
TGTGCCAGCAGCCCAGCCCGGGAACAAGAAAAACTGTTTTTT
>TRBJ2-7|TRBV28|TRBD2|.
CASSPRLAAYEQYF
TGTGCCAGCAGTCCCCGACTAGCGGCCTACGAGCAGTACTTC